The entry below gives a single T cell receptor beta chain sequence along with its context. The junction shows a germline mismatch at one end, possibly a read error. The CDR3 loop spans 15 amino acids. Germline values: CDR1 SGHDN, CDR2 FVKESK. After extraction with the RNeasy kit, about 0.5 to 1 ug of the RNA was reverse transcribed using random hexamers. The authors amplified TCR beta CDR3 across 54 Vbeta and 13 Jbeta using immunoSEQ multiplex PCR. One entry per CDR3 protein results from TCRdb running MiXCR on the immunoSEQ multiplex PCR reads. This table has some 220,000 distinct CDR3 sequences, around 95% appearing once. This specimen comes from a study of CD8 T cells in Susac syndrome. TCR beta sequencing was performed on blood CD8+ and CD4+ T cells. The patients serving as multiple sclerosis controls were treatment-naive. They had stable or active relapsing-remitting disease and fulfilled revised McDonald criteria. TEMRA cells were FACS-enriched, while CD8+ and CD4+ T cells were negatively isolated.

The chain recombines TRBV14 with TRBJ2-1, with 9 bases lining up with TRBD1. Sequenced sample: CD4+ T cells from PBMCs. This TCR was recovered from a human donor with multiple sclerosis. CDR3 in amino acids: CASSQDFYRGRPMIF. CDR3 in DNA: TGTGCCAGCAGCCAAGATTTCTACAGGGGGCGCCCGATGATCTTC.